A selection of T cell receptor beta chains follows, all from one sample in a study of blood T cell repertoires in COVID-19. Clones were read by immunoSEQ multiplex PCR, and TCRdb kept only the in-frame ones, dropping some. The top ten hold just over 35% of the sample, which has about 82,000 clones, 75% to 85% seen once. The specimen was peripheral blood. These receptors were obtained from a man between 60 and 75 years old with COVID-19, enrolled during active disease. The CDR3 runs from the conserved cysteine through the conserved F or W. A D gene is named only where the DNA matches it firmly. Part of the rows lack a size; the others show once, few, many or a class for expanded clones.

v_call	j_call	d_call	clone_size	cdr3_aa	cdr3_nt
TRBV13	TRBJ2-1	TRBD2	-	CASSPSGTRDYNEQFF	TGTGCCAGCAGCCCTTCAGGGACTAGAGACTACAATGAGCAGTTCTTC
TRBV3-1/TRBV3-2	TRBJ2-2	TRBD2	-	CASSQTSGRNTGELFF	TGTGCCAGCAGCCAGACTAGCGGGAGAAACACCGGGGAGCTGTTTTTT
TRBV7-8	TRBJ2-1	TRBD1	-	CASSKGGTGARDEQFF	TGTGCCAGCAGCAAGGGGGGGACAGGGGCGAGGGATGAGCAGTTCTTC
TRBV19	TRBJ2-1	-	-	CASSMTYNEQFF	TGTGCCAGTAGTATGACTTACAATGAGCAGTTCTTC
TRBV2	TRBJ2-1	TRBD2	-	CASSRSGSAYNEQFF	TGTGCCAGCAGTCGTAGCGGGAGCGCCTACAATGAGCAGTTCTTC
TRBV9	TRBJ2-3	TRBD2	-	CASSVAGGPPDTQYF	TGTGCCAGCAGCGTGGCGGGGGGCCCCCCAGATACGCAGTATTTT
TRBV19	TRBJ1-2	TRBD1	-	CASSVNRGYGYTF	TGTGCCAGTAGTGTGAACAGGGGCTATGGCTACACCTTC
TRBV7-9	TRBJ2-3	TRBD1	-	CASNGLGQATDTQYF	TGTGCCAGCAACGGGTTAGGACAGGCCACAGATACGCAGTATTTT
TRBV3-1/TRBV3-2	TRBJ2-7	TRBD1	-	CASSQDPPGQWVWEQYF	TGTGCCAGCAGCCAAGACCCACCGGGACAGTGGGTCTGGGAGCAGTACTTC
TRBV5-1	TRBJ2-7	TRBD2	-	CASSLVGTSVRDEQYF	TGCGCCAGCAGCTTGGTTGGGACTAGCGTTAGGGACGAGCAGTACTTC
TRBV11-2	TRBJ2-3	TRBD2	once	CASTEAGGPNTQYF	TGTGCCAGCACAGAGGCGGGGGGGCCAAATACGCAGTATTTT
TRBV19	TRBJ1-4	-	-	CASSAQPQWGEKEKLFF	TGTGCCAGTAGTGCCCAGCCGCAGTGGGGGGAAAAAGAAAAACTGTTTTTT
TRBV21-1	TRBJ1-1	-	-	CASSTTDRGRCTEAFF	TGTGCCAGCAGCACCACGGACAGGGGGCGATGCACTGAAGCTTTCTTT
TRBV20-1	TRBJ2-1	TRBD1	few	CSASPGQGDNEQFF	TGCAGTGCCAGTCCGGGACAGGGAGACAATGAGCAGTTCTTC
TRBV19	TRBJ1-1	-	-	CASRGEPPLAEAFF	TGTGCCAGTAGGGGCGAGCCCCCACTAGCTGAAGCTTTCTTT
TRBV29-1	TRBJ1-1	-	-	CSEWLDTEAFF	TGCAGCGAGTGGCTGGACACTGAAGCTTTCTTT
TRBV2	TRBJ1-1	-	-	CASSGPGVKTEAFF	TGTGCCAGCAGTGGGCCGGGTGTTAAGACTGAAGCTTTCTTT
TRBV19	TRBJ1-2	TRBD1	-	CASSPDRGLYGYTF	TGTGCCAGTAGTCCGGACAGGGGCCTCTATGGCTACACCTTC
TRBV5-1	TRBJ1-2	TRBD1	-	CASSSQGGNGYTF	TGCGCCAGCAGCTCCCAGGGGGGTAATGGCTACACCTTC
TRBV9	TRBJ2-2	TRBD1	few	CASSAGTVNTGELFF	TGTGCCAGCAGCGCCGGGACAGTGAACACCGGGGAGCTGTTTTTT
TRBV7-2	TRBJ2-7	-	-	CASSQSGEQYF	TGTGCCAGCAGCCAGTCCGGGGAGCAGTACTTC
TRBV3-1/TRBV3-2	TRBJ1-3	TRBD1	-	CASSSRDRGQYF	TGTGCCAGCAGCTCCCGGGACAGGGGGCAATATTTT
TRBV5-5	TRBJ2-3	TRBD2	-	CASSFLAGPSTDTQYF	TGTGCCAGCAGCTTCTTAGCGGGACCCTCCACAGATACGCAGTATTTT
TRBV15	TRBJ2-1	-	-	CATSTSHPGDNEQFF	TGTGCCACCAGCACCTCTCACCCGGGAGACAATGAGCAGTTCTTC
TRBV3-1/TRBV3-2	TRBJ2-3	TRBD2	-	CASVLAGSTDTQYF	TGTGCCAGCGTCCTAGCGGGGTCCACAGATACGCAGTATTTT
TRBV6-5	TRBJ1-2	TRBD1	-	CASNRDSPAKTF	TGTGCCAGCAACCGGGACAGTCCGGCTAAGACCTTC
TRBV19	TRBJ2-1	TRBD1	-	CASTPGQGYNEQFF	TGTGCCAGTACTCCGGGACAGGGGTACAATGAGCAGTTCTTC
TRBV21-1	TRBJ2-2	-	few	CASRGGRNGGELFF	TGTGCCAGCAGGGGCGGGAGGAATGGCGGGGAGCTGTTTTTT
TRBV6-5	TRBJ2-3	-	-	CAVPFPQRTDTQYF	TGTGCCGTCCCATTCCCCCAGAGGACAGATACGCAGTATTTT
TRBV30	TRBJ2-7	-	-	CAWYKIRGRGQSSYEQYF	TGTGCCTGGTATAAAATAAGGGGCAGGGGCCAATCCTCCTACGAGCAGTACTTC
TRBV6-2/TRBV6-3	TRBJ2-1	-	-	CASSSVGEGQFF	TGTGCCAGCAGTTCCGTTGGAGAGGGGCAGTTCTTC
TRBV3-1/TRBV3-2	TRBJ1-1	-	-	CASSHSREAFF	TGTGCCAGCAGCCATTCCAGGGAAGCTTTCTTT
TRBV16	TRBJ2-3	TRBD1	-	CASSRRDRDTQYF	TGTGCCAGCAGCCGTCGGGACAGAGATACGCAGTATTTT
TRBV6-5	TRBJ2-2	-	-	CASREVHWTGELFF	TGTGCCAGCAGGGAGGTCCACTGGACCGGGGAGCTGTTTTTT
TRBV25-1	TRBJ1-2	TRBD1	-	CASSEYHLGQGNYGYTF	TGTGCCAGCAGTGAATATCATCTCGGACAGGGGAACTATGGCTACACCTTC
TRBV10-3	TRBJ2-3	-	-	CAISLTDTQYF	TGTGCCATCAGTCTCACAGATACGCAGTATTTT
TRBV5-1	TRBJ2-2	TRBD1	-	CASGNQGDTGELFF	TGCGCCAGCGGGAACCAGGGGGACACCGGGGAGCTGTTTTTT
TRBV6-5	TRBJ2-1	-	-	CASSYSGGSNEQFF	TGTGCCAGCAGTTACTCGGGAGGTAGCAATGAGCAGTTCTTC
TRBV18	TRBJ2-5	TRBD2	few	CASSPWASGGKETQYF	TGTGCCAGCTCACCCTGGGCTAGCGGGGGCAAAGAGACCCAGTACTTC
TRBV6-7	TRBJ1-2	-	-	CASRPIPQGWGYTF	TGTGCCAGCAGGCCTATACCACAGGGATGGGGCTACACCTTC
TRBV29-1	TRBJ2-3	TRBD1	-	CSVEDRDRGADTQYF	TGCAGCGTTGAAGATCGGGACAGGGGGGCAGATACGCAGTATTTT
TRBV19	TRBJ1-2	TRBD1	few	CASSNTGVLYGYTF	TGTGCCAGTAGTAACACAGGGGTACTGTATGGCTACACCTTC
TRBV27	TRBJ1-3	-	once	CASSWNGQGNTIYF	TGTGCCAGCAGTTGGAATGGACAGGGAAACACCATATATTTT
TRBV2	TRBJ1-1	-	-	CASSGQRGVSSEAFF	TGTGCCAGCAGTGGTCAAAGAGGAGTATCGTCTGAAGCTTTCTTT
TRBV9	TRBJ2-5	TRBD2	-	CASSGTAGDGETQYF	TGTGCCAGCAGCGGTACAGCGGGAGACGGAGAGACCCAGTACTTC
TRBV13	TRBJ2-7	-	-	CASSLGGPGGEQYF	TGTGCCAGCAGCTTAGGGGGCCCCGGGGGCGAGCAGTACTTC
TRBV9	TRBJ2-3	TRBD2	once	CASSVESGSFRDTQYF	TGTGCCAGCAGCGTGGAAAGCGGGAGTTTCAGAGATACGCAGTATTTT
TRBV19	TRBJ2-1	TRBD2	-	CASSVTLAGGPSSYNEQFF	TGTGCCAGTAGTGTTACACTAGCGGGGGGACCTAGCTCCTACAATGAGCAGTTCTTC
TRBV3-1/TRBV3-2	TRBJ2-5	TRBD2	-	CASSQDTAGGSTQYF	TGTGCCAGCAGCCAAGACACAGCGGGGGGGTCGACCCAGTACTTC
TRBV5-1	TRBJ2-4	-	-	CASSSAGLAKNIQYF	TGCGCCAGCAGCTCTGCAGGACTAGCCAAAAACATTCAGTACTTC
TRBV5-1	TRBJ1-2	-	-	CASSLGGREDYGYTF	TGCGCCAGCAGCTTGGGCGGCAGGGAAGACTATGGCTACACCTTC
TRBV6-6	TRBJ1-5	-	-	CASSYESNQPQHF	TGTGCCAGCAGTTACGAGAGCAATCAGCCCCAGCATTTT
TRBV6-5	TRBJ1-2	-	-	CASTRDSFNGYTF	TGTGCCAGCACCCGGGACTCGTTTAATGGCTACACCTTC
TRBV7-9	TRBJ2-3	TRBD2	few	CASSLGLVMADTQYF	TGTGCCAGCAGCTTGGGACTAGTAATGGCAGATACGCAGTATTTT
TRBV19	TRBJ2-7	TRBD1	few	CASSSRQGANEQYF	TGTGCCAGTAGTTCCCGACAGGGGGCCAACGAGCAGTACTTC
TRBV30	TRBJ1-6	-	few	CAWSGQANSPLHF	TGTGCCTGGAGTGGACAAGCAAATTCACCCCTCCACTTT
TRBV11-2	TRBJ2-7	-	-	CASSLDASSSYEQYF	TGTGCCAGCAGCTTAGACGCGTCGAGCTCCTACGAGCAGTACTTC
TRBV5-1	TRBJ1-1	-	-	CASSLAQMNTEAFF	TGCGCCAGCAGCCTCGCACAGATGAACACTGAAGCTTTCTTT